This note documents a single T cell receptor beta chain sequence. Its antigen is as yet unknown. These data come from a study of blood T cells in healthy people across ages. Findings of the study overall: The donors' CMV status was not determined, possibly confounding changes in expanded clonotypes. A strong correlation was found between TCR beta diversity and the percentage of naive T cells.

A sample-barcoded 5' primer and a J-beta primer mix were used in a second PCR of roughly 6 to 11 cycles. Every cDNA molecule carried a tag from a template-switch adaptor bearing 12 random nucleotides. TCRdb reprocessed the 5' RACE reads with MiXCR, giving one entry per CDR3 protein. The sample lists 2 million or so distinct CDR3 sequences; 49% were seen once. This CDR3 contains 14 residues. The V segment lost 6 bases and the J segment 5 bases; nucleotides outside the gene matches: 9. Germline loops: CDR1 DFQATT, CDR2 SNEGSKA (reference sequence). V is TRBV20-1 and J is TRBJ2-5; 10 bases fit TRBD1. The TCR comes from a middle-aged woman in good health. The sequenced sample consisted of blood. The CDR3 is CSALRQGAWETQYF. As DNA, the CDR3 is TGCAGTGCCCTGAGACAGGGGGCATGGGAGACCCAGTACTTC.